This TCR beta chain is drawn from a study of technical replicates of blood from several donors. The CDR3 has 14 amino acids. With 2 bases removed from V and 4 bases from J, the gap between germline ends came to 8 bases. In germline, CDR1 is MNHEY, CDR2 SVGAGI. The repertoire was sequenced with immunoSEQ multiplex PCR; TCRdb's copy has only in-frame clones and lacks some. The table has tens of thousands of clones, about 97% seen once. This TCR was sampled from a human donor in good health. V is TRBV6-5 and J is TRBJ1-4; D not certain. The sequencing input was T cells isolated from PBMCs. DNA for the CDR3: TGTGCCAGCAGTTACGCGGTCAGTAATGAAAAACTGTTTTTT. Translation gives CASSYAVSNEKLFF.